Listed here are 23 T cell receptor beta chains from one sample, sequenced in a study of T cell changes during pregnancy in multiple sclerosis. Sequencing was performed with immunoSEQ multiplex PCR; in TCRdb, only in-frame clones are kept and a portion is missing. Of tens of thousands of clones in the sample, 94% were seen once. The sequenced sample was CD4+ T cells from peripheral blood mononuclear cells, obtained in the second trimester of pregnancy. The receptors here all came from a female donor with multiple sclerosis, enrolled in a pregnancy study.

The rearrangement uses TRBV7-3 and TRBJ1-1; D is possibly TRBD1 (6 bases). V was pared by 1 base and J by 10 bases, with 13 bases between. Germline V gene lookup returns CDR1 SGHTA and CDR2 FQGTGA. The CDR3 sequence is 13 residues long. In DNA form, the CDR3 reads TGTGCCAGCAGCTTAATATCTAGGGGGGGAGCTTTCTTT. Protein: CASSLISRGGAFF. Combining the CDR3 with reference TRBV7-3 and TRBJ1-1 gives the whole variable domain GAGVSQTPSNKVTEKGKYVELRCDPISGHTALYWYRQSLGQGPEFLIYFQGTGAADDSGLPNDRFFAVRPEGSVSTLKIQRTERGDSAVYLCASSLISRGGAFFGQGTRLTVV.

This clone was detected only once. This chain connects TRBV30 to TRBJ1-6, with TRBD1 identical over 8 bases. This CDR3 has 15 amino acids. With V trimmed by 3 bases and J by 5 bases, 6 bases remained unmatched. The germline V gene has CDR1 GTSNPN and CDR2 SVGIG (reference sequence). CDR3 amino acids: CAWRLLDRDNSPLHF. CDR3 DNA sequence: TGTGCCTGGAGGCTCTTGGACAGGGATAATTCACCCCTCCACTTT.

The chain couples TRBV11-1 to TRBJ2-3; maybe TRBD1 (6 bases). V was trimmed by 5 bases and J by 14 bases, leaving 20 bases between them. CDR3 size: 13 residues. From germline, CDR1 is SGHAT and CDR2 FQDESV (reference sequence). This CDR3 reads CASSAAQGPYLYF. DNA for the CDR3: TGTGCCAGCAGCGCGGCTCAGGGGCCGTATCTGTATTTT.

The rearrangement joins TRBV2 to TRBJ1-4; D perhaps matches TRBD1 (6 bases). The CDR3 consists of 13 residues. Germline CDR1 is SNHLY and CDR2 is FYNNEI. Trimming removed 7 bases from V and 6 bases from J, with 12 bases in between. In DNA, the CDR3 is TGTGCCAGCAAGGGCAGGGGTCATGAAAAACTGTTTTTT. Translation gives CASKGRGHEKLFF.

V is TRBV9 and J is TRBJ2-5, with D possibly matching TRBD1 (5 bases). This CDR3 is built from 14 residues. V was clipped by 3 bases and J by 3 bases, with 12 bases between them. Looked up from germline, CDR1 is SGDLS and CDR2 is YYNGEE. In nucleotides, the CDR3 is TGTGCCAGCAGCGGAATAGGGGCTAAAGAGACCCAGTACTTC. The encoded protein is CASSGIGAKETQYF. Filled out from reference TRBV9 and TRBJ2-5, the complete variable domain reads DSGVTQTPKHLITATGQRVTLRCSPRSGDLSVYWYQQSLDQGLQFLIQYYNGEERAKGNILERFSAQQFPDLHSELNLSSLELGDSALYFCASSGIGAKETQYFGPGTRLLVL.

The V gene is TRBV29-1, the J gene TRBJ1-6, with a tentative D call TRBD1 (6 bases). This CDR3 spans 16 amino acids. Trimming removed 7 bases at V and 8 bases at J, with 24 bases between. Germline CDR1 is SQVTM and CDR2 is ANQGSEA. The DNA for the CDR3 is TGCAGCGCCGCCGAGGGGGGGGGCCCGGGGGATTCACCCCTCCACTTT. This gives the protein CSAAEGGGPGDSPLHF.

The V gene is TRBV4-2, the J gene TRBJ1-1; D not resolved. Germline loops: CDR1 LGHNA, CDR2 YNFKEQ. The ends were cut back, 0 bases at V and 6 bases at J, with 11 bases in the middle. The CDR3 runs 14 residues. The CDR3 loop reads CASSQEVFGPEAFF. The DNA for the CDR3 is TGTGCCAGCAGCCAAGAGGTATTCGGTCCTGAAGCTTTCTTT.

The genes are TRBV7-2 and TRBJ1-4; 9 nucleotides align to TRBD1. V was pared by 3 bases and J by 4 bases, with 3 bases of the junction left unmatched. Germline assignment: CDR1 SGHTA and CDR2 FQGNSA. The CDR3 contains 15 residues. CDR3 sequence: CASSFGQGFNEKLFF. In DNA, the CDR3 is TGTGCCAGCAGCTTTGGACAGGGGTTTAATGAAAAACTGTTTTTT.

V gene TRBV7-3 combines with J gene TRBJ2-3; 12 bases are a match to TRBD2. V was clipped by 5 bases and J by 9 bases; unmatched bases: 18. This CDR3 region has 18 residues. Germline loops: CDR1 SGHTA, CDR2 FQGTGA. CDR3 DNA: TGTGCCAGCAGCCCCAAGACAAGGCTAGCGGGGGGGCCCGAGACGCAGTATTTT. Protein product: CASSPKTRLAGGPETQYF.

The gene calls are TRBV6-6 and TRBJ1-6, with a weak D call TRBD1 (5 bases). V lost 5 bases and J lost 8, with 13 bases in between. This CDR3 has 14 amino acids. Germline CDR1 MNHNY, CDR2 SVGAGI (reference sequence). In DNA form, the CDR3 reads TGTGCCAGCAGTGCCCGCGGGGGTGATTCACCCCTCCACTTT. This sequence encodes CASSARGGDSPLHF.

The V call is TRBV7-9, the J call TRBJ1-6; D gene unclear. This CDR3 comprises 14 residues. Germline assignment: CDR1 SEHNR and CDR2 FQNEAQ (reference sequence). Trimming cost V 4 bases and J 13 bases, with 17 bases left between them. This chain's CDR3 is CASSSQQSLSPLHF. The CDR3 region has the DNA TGTGCCAGCAGCTCTCAACAGTCTCTCTCTCCCCTCCACTTT.

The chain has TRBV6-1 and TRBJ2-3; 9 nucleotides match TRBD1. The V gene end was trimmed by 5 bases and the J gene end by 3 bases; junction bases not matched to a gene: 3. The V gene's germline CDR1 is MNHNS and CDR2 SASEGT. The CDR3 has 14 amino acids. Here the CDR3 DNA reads TGTGCCAGCAGTCCCGGGACAGGGACAGATACGCAGTATTTT. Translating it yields CASSPGTGTDTQYF.

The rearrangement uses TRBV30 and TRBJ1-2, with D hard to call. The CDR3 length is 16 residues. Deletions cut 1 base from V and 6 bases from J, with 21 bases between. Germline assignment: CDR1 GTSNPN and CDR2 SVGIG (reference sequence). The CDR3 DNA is TGTGCCTGGAGTGCCCAAACCCTCACAGCGCGGGATGGCTACACCTTC. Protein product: CAWSAQTLTARDGYTF.

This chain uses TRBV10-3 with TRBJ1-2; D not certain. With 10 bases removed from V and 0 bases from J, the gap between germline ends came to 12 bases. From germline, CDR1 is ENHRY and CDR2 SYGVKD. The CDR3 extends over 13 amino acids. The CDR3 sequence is CATQNQANYGYTF. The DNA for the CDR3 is TGTGCCACCCAGAATCAGGCTAACTATGGCTACACCTTC.

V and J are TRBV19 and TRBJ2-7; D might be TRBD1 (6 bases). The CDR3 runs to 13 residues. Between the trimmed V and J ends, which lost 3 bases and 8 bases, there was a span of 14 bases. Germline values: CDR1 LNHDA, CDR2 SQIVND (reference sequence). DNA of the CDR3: TGTGCCAGTAGTATTACTATTGGGGGCCAGCAGTACTTC. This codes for CASSITIGGQQYF.

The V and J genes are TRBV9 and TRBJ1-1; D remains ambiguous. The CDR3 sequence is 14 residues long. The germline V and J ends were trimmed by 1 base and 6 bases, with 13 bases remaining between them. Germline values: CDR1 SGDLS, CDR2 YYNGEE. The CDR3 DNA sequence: TGTGCCAGCAGCGTAACCAGCGATAGTTCTGAAGCTTTCTTT. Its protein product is CASSVTSDSSEAFF.

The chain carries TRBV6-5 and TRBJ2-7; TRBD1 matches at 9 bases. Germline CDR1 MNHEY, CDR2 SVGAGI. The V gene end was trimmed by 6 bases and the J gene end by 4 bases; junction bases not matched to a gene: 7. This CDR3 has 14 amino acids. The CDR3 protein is CASRATGGQYEQYF. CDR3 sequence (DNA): TGTGCCAGCAGGGCGACAGGGGGGCAATACGAGCAGTACTTC.

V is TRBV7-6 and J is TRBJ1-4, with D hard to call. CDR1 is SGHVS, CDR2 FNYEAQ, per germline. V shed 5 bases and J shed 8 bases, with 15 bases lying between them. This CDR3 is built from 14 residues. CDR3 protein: CASSPRLTREKLFF. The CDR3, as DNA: TGTGCCAGCAGCCCCCGCCTCACTCGGGAAAAACTGTTTTTT.

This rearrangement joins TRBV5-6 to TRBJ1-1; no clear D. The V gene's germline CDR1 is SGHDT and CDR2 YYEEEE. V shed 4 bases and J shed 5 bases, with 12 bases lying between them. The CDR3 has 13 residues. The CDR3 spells CASSRQRNTEAFF. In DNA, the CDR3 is TGTGCCAGCAGCCGTCAGAGGAATACTGAAGCTTTCTTT.

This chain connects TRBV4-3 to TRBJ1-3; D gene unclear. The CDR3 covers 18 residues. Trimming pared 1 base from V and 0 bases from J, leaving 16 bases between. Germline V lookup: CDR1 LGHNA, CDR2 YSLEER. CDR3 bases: TGCGCCAGCAGCCAAGGCCCATCTCCAGCTAGCTCTGGAAACACCATATATTTT. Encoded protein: CASSQGPSPASSGNTIYF.

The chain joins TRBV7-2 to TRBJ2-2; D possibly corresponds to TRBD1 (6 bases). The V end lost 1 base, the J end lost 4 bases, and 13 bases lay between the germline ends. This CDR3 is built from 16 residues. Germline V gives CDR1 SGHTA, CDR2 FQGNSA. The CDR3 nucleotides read TGTGCCAGCAGCTTAGACCCACAGGGTTTCACCGGGGAGCTGTTTTTT. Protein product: CASSLDPQGFTGELFF.

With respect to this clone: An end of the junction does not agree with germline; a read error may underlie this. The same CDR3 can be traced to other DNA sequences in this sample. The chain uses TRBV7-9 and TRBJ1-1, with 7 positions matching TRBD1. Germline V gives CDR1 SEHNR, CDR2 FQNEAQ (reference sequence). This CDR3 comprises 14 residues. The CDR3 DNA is TGTGCCAGCAGCTCCCGACAGGGAAGGGCTGAAGCTTTTTTT. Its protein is CASSSRQGRAEAFF. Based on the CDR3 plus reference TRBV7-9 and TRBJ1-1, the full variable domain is DTGVSQNPRHKITKRGQNVTFRCDPISEHNRLYWYRQTLGQGPEFLTYFQNEAQLEKSRLLSDRFSAERPKGSFSTLEIQRTEQGDSAMYLCASSSRQGRAEAFFGQGTRLTVV.

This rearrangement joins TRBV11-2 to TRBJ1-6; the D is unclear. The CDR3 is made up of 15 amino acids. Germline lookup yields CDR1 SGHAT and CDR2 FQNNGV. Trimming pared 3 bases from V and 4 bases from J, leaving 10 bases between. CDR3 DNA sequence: TGTGCCAGCAGCTTTTCAGATATTTATAATTCACCCCTCCACTTT. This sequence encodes CASSFSDIYNSPLHF.